These 31 T cell receptor beta chains were sequenced from one sample in a study of blood T cell repertoires in COVID-19. The protocol was immunoSEQ multiplex PCR, while the TCRdb copy is restricted to in-frame clones and leaves out a portion. This table has approximately 230,000 clones, roughly four fifths appearing once. The sequencing input was peripheral blood. These receptors were taken from a man older than 75 with acute or convalescent COVID-19.

The chain employs TRBV28 and TRBJ2-7, with TRBD1 as a possible D gene (5 bases). CDR3 length: 14 amino acids. Germline loops: CDR1 MDHEN, CDR2 SYDVKM. The V and J ends lost 2 bases and 3 bases respectively, with 11 bases between them. CDR3 nucleotide sequence: TGTGCCAGCAGTTTACCAGGGAAAAGCTACGAGCAGTACTTC. Amino acid sequence: CASSLPGKSYEQYF.

The V call is TRBV10-2, the J call TRBJ1-2, with 7 bases matching TRBD1. This CDR3 is 13 amino acids long. Germline lookup yields CDR1 WSHSY and CDR2 SAAADI. Unmatched junction bases numbered 7, after V lost 5 bases and J lost 7 bases. The CDR3 DNA reads as TGCGCCAGCAGTCCCCAGGGGGTGGGTGGCTACACCTTC. Its protein is CASSPQGVGGYTF.

The genes are TRBV5-1 and TRBJ2-2, with D perhaps matching TRBD1 (6 bases). From germline, CDR1 is SGHRS and CDR2 YFSETQ. The CDR3 spans 16 residues. V dropped 1 base and J dropped 4 bases, with 14 bases sitting between them. CDR3 protein: CASSLLRGKTTGELFF. The DNA for the CDR3 is TGCGCCAGCAGCTTGTTAAGGGGGAAGACCACCGGGGAGCTGTTTTTT.

This clone was detected only once. This sequence joins TRBV5-1 and TRBJ2-5, with 11 bases fitting TRBD2. Germline values: CDR1 SGHRS, CDR2 YFSETQ. CDR3 size: 16 residues. Trimming cost V 4 bases and J 5 bases; bases outside gene matches: 10. DNA for the CDR3: TGCGCCAGCAGCGATCGTAGCGGGAGGGTAGGGGAGACCCAGTACTTC. Encoded protein: CASSDRSGRVGETQYF.

The chain uses TRBV7-9 and TRBJ1-2; 8 bases map to TRBD1. This CDR3 is 16 amino acids long. V lost 5 bases and J lost 5; bases outside the gene matches: 13. Per the germline V gene, CDR1 is SEHNR and CDR2 is FQNEAQ (reference sequence). In nucleotides, the CDR3 is TGTGCCAGCAGCCGATTGGGGACAGGAGGAGGGTATGGCTACACCTTC. Its protein product is CASSRLGTGGGYGYTF.

V and J are TRBV28 and TRBJ1-6; 9 bases fit TRBD1. This CDR3 region has 15 residues. J was trimmed by 9 bases and V by 6 bases; bases with no gene match: 9. Germline loops: CDR1 MDHEN, CDR2 SYDVKM. The CDR3 bases are TGTGCCAGCAGCTTACGGGACAGGGTCTTTTCACCCCTCCACTTT. Protein product: CASSLRDRVFSPLHF.

This clone turned up a few times. V and J are TRBV5-8 and TRBJ1-4; D is undetermined. The CDR3 covers 14 residues. Germline V lookup: CDR1 SGHTS, CDR2 YDEGEE. The V and J ends lost 2 bases and 4 bases respectively, with 9 bases between them. CDR3 nucleotides: TGTGCCAGCAGCTTAGCAGGCCTTAATGAAAAACTGTTTTTT. Protein product: CASSLAGLNEKLFF.

This clone showed up just a few times. The V and J genes are TRBV24-1 and TRBJ2-3; D is unclear. Trimming took 5 bases from V and 6 from J, leaving 11 bases between them. Per the germline V gene, CDR1 is KGHDR and CDR2 is SFDVKD. The CDR3 is made up of 13 amino acids. In nucleotides, the CDR3 is TGTGCCACCAGTGGGTCCCCAGTTGATACGCAGTATTTT. The encoded protein is CATSGSPVDTQYF.

The chain couples TRBV29-1 to TRBJ2-1; possibly TRBD2 for D (6 bases). The CDR3 loop spans 12 amino acids. Trimming removed 7 bases at V and 8 bases at J, with 15 bases between. From germline, CDR1 is SQVTM and CDR2 ANQGSEA. CDR3 nucleotides: TGCAGCGGTCTGGAGGGAGGCGATGAGCAGTTCTTC. Its translation is CSGLEGGDEQFF.

The rearrangement links TRBV5-1 to TRBJ1-2; a weak D match, TRBD1 (6 bases). This CDR3 spans 14 amino acids. V was trimmed by 4 bases and J by 8 bases, leaving 18 bases between them. Germline assignment: CDR1 SGHRS and CDR2 YFSETQ. CDR3 DNA: TGCGCCAGCAGCCCGTCGGGGGGCGATTGGGGCTACACCTTC. Its protein product is CASSPSGGDWGYTF.

The chain links TRBV3-1 (or the pseudogene TRBV3-2) to TRBJ2-1; 8 positions agree with TRBD2. The J segment lost 8 bases and the V segment lost 2 bases, leaving 5 bases of the junction unmatched. This CDR3 is 14 amino acids long. In germline, CDR1 is LGHDT, CDR2 YNNKEL (reference sequence). CDR3 sequence reads: CASSQRRTSHEQFF. The CDR3 DNA follows: TGTGCCAGCAGCCAAAGAAGGACTAGCCATGAGCAGTTCTTC.

This clone was seen once. The chain carries TRBV6-5 and TRBJ2-7, with 7 bases lining up with TRBD1. V was pared by 9 bases and J by 3 bases, with 8 bases of the junction left unmatched. This CDR3 spans 13 amino acids. Germline values: CDR1 MNHEY, CDR2 SVGAGI. The CDR3 region has the DNA TGTGCCAGTACAAAGACAGGGAACTACGAGCAGTACTTC. Its translation is CASTKTGNYEQYF.

This clone was detected a few times. V usage is TRBV5-1 and J usage is TRBJ2-3; 12 bases are a match to TRBD2. The CDR3 is 18 amino acids. In germline, CDR1 is SGHRS, CDR2 YFSETQ. V was pared by 5 bases and J by 4 bases, with 14 bases of the junction left unmatched. The CDR3 loop reads CASSQTSGGAFGPDTQYF. CDR3 DNA: TGCGCCAGCAGTCAGACTAGCGGGGGAGCTTTCGGACCAGATACGCAGTATTTT.

The chain joins TRBV19 to TRBJ1-6; the match to TRBD1 covers 7 bases. The CDR3 consists of 15 residues. CDR1 is LNHDA and CDR2 is SQIVND in the germline V gene (reference sequence). V trimming: 5 bases; J trimming: 6 bases; junction bases outside the gene matches: 7. CDR3 sequence: CASSSPGQINSPLHF. CDR3 sequence (DNA): TGTGCCAGTAGTTCTCCGGGACAGATTAATTCACCCCTCCACTTT.

V is TRBV10-3 and J is TRBJ2-7, with a tentative D call TRBD1 (6 bases). V dropped 9 bases and J dropped 0 bases, with 15 bases sitting between them. Germline assignment: CDR1 ENHRY and CDR2 SYGVKD. The CDR3 runs to 14 residues. The CDR3 region is CAIAQGLSSYEQYF. The CDR3 DNA reads as TGTGCCATTGCACAGGGCCTAAGCTCCTACGAGCAGTACTTC.

This sequence joins TRBV11-3 and TRBJ1-6, with 7 bases identical to TRBD1. With V trimmed by 5 bases and J by 7 bases, 5 bases remained unmatched. The germline V gene encodes CDR1 SGHNT and CDR2 YENEEA. The CDR3 has 14 amino acids. The CDR3 DNA reads as TGTGCCAGCAGCGTCGGGACAGCCAATTCACCCCTCCACTTT. Translated, it gives CASSVGTANSPLHF.

The chain employs TRBV11-3 and TRBJ2-1, with TRBD2 as a possible D gene (7 bases). The CDR3 has 14 amino acids. V gave up 0 bases and J gave up 8 bases, with 11 bases separating them. Germline values: CDR1 SGHNT, CDR2 YENEEA. The CDR3: CASSLDQGRDEQFF. CDR3 sequence (DNA): TGTGCCAGCAGCTTAGATCAGGGGAGGGATGAGCAGTTCTTC.

V is TRBV19 and J is TRBJ1-5, with 8 nucleotides matching TRBD1. In germline, CDR1 is LNHDA, CDR2 SQIVND (reference sequence). J gave up 4 bases and V 7 bases, and 6 bases lay outside the gene matches. The CDR3 covers 14 residues. The CDR3 reads CASKDRDRNQPQHF. The CDR3 DNA reads TGTGCCAGTAAGGACAGGGATCGGAATCAGCCCCAGCATTTT.

The V call is TRBV7-8, the J call TRBJ2-7, with 10 nucleotides matching TRBD2. Germline CDR1 reads SGHVS; CDR2 reads FQNEAQ. Trimming removed 2 bases from V and 0 bases from J; junction bases left unmatched: 13. The CDR3 has 19 residues. CDR3 in amino acids: CASSLSASGGPRPSYEQYF. The CDR3 region has the DNA TGTGCCAGCAGCTTATCGGCTAGCGGGGGCCCTAGGCCCTCCTACGAGCAGTACTTC.

The chain links TRBV7-8 to TRBJ2-7; 9 nucleotides match TRBD1. From germline, CDR1 is SGHVS and CDR2 FQNEAQ. The CDR3 runs to 13 residues. The trim removed 6 bases at V and 3 bases at J, leaving 3 bases unmatched. Here the CDR3 DNA reads TGTGCCAGCAGTTGGGACAGGGACTACGAGCAGTACTTC. It specifies CASSWDRDYEQYF.

V gene TRBV6-5 combines with J gene TRBJ2-7; TRBD2 might be the D (5 bases). V was trimmed by 4 bases and J by 2 bases, leaving 15 bases between them. In germline, CDR1 is MNHEY, CDR2 SVGAGI. This CDR3 is built from 15 residues. CDR3: CASSFISGNPYEQYF. In DNA form, the CDR3 reads TGTGCCAGCAGTTTTATATCCGGGAACCCCTACGAGCAGTACTTC.

The V call is TRBV4-1, the J call TRBJ1-1, with D possibly TRBD1 on 5 matching bases. Germline V gives CDR1 MGHRA, CDR2 YSYEKL. The CDR3 runs to 17 residues. Trimming removed 0 bases from V and 1 base from J, with 15 bases in between. DNA of the CDR3: TGCGCCAGCAGCCAAGATCCTCAGGGTCCGCCGAACACTGAAGCTTTCTTT. This translates into CASSQDPQGPPNTEAFF.

V gene TRBV6-5 combines with J gene TRBJ2-4; 7 bases fit TRBD2. The CDR3 extends over 14 amino acids. Trimming removed 8 bases from V and 0 bases from J; junction bases left unmatched: 4. From germline, CDR1 is MNHEY and CDR2 SVGAGI. The chain's CDR3 is CASGRAGAKNIQYF. Here the CDR3 DNA reads TGTGCCAGCGGGAGGGCAGGAGCCAAAAACATTCAGTACTTC.

V and J are TRBV28 and TRBJ1-2; TRBD1 might be the D (5 bases). The V end lost 2 bases, the J end lost 5 bases, and 15 bases lay between the germline ends. Germline assignment: CDR1 MDHEN and CDR2 SYDVKM. The CDR3 extends over 15 amino acids. The CDR3 DNA reads as TGTGCCAGCAGTTTAACCGGACACGGAGCTTATGGCTACACCTTC. It codes for CASSLTGHGAYGYTF.

This chain joins TRBV27 and TRBJ2-7; D is unclear. Trimming pared 7 bases from V and 5 bases from J, leaving 9 bases between. CDR3 length: 11 amino acids. Germline V CDR1 and CDR2: MNHEY, SMNVEV (reference sequence). CDR3 bases: TGTGCCAGCAATCCCTCTAACGAGCAGTACTTC. It is translated as CASNPSNEQYF.

The chain has TRBV7-2 and TRBJ1-1; 9 nucleotides match TRBD1. This CDR3 comprises 15 residues. Germline V lookup: CDR1 SGHTA, CDR2 FQGNSA. The V gene end was trimmed by 4 bases and the J gene end by 3 bases; junction bases not matched to a gene: 6. This CDR3 is CASSSTGGIDTEAFF. The CDR3 DNA reads TGTGCCAGCAGCTCGACAGGGGGTATTGACACTGAAGCTTTCTTT. Full variable domain (rest looked up from reference TRBV7-2 and TRBJ1-1): GAGVSQSPSNKVTEKGKDVELRCDPISGHTALYWYRQSLGQGLEFLIYFQGNSAPDKSGLPSDRFSAERTGGSVSTLTIQRTQQEDSAVYLCASSSTGGIDTEAFFGQGTRLTVV.

The J gene is TRBJ1-2, the V gene TRBV3-1 (or the pseudogene TRBV3-2); a weak D match, TRBD1 (5 bases). Trimming removed 2 bases at V and 4 bases at J, with 11 bases between. There are 14 residues in the CDR3. CDR1 is LGHDT and CDR2 is YNNKEL in the germline V gene (reference sequence). In DNA form, the CDR3 reads TGTGCCAGCAGCCAATCGTTAGGGGTCTATGGCTACACCTTC. Protein sequence: CASSQSLGVYGYTF.

The genes are TRBV5-1 and TRBJ2-7; 9 positions agree with TRBD1. The CDR3 loop spans 15 amino acids. Per the germline V gene, CDR1 is SGHRS and CDR2 is YFSETQ. V lost 0 bases, J lost 4 bases, and 5 bases stayed unmatched. The CDR3 is CASSLEPGQGYEQYF. The CDR3 DNA sequence: TGCGCCAGCAGCTTGGAGCCGGGACAGGGATACGAGCAGTACTTC.

This clone was seen a single time. This CDR3 is CASSPDWKNTEAFF. CDR3 nucleotides: TGTGCCAGCAGTCCGGACTGGAAAAACACTGAAGCTTTCTTT. The chain is built from TRBV6-5 and TRBJ1-1; D ambiguous. Germline V gene lookup returns CDR1 MNHEY and CDR2 SVGAGI. V gave up 5 bases and J gave up 2 bases, with 12 bases separating them. The CDR3 contains 14 residues.

The count of this clone is one. The rearrangement uses TRBV2 and TRBJ1-2; D may be TRBD1 (6 bases). The CDR3 is made up of 16 amino acids. Deletions cut 1 base from V and 4 bases from J, with 16 bases between. Germline V gene sequence: CDR1 SNHLY, CDR2 FYNNEI. Here the CDR3 reads CASSEGRQGLVYGYTF. In DNA, the CDR3 is TGTGCCAGCAGTGAAGGTCGGCAGGGGTTGGTCTATGGCTACACCTTC.

This clone was seen only once. This rearrangement joins TRBV20-1 to TRBJ2-5; 8 nucleotides align to TRBD2. CDR3 length equals 15 residues. Trimming took 3 bases from V and 2 from J; bases not matched to a gene: 8. The V gene's germline CDR1 is DFQATT and CDR2 SNEGSKA (reference sequence). In DNA, the CDR3 is TGCAGTGCTAGTAGGGGACTAGTTCTTCAAGAGACCCAGTACTTC. Its protein product is CSASRGLVLQETQYF.